In this sample, the clone carrying this TCR beta chain turned up a few times. The antigen is unknown. Data came from immunoSEQ multiplex PCR; TCRdb stores just in-frame clones and leaves some out. The sample holds 150,000 to 200,000 clones; around 88% are singletons and the top ten take around 6.3%. This sample stems from a study of Ad26.COV2.S vaccination and SARS-CoV-2 variants. Trimming removed 7 bases at V and 1 base at J, with 11 bases between. This CDR3 comprises 13 residues. The germline CDR1 and CDR2 sequences are SGHRS and YFSETQ. Study results and caveats: Vaccinees displayed broader spike-specific TCR repertoires than placebo recipients. The TCR-based breadth and depth measures might underestimate overall T cell responses. Participants given vaccine showed non-spike TCR breadth similar to that of placebo recipients.

The TCR originated in a human donor who had recovered from COVID-19. The V gene is TRBV5-1, the J gene TRBJ1-1, with a weak D call TRBD1 (6 bases). Source: peripheral blood, taken after recovery from COVID-19. CDR3 amino acids: CASVGQTNTEAFF. The CDR3 region has the DNA TGCGCCAGCGTTGGACAGACGAACACTGAAGCTTTCTTT.